A selection of T cell receptor beta chains follows, all from one sample in a study of PD-1 blockade in classical Hodgkin lymphoma. The data were produced by immunoSEQ multiplex PCR, yet TCRdb's version contains in-frame clones alone and is incomplete. The sample comprises roughly 70,000 clones, about 93% of which are singletons, and around 2.5% rests with the top ten. Specimen: peripheral blood mononuclear cells (PBMCs). The receptors stem from a human donor with classical Hodgkin lymphoma. The conserved cysteine and the conserved F or W are not part of the CDR3 here. Fields, in order: J gene, V gene, CDR3 protein.

J: TRBJ2-7
V: TRBV6-1
CDR3: ASRSLGGYEQY

J: TRBJ2-1
V: TRBV2
CDR3: ASTRRSLAGGNEQF

J: TRBJ2-3
V: TRBV27
CDR3: ASSLSRLDTQY

J: TRBJ1-1
V: TRBV7-9
CDR3: ASSLGWTEAF

J: TRBJ1-2
V: TRBV5-3
CDR3: ARSPRDRSMRGYT

J: TRBJ2-7
V: TRBV19
CDR3: ASSMVGYEQY

J: TRBJ1-1
V: TRBV9
CDR3: ASSPSESEAF

J: TRBJ2-3
V: TRBV18
CDR3: ASSPEGSRLTDTQY

J: TRBJ2-1
V: TRBV25-1
CDR3: ASSENAEQF

J: TRBJ1-6
V: TRBV15
CDR3: ATRGMEYSPLH

J: TRBJ1-4
V: TRBV9
CDR3: ASSVGVGQGATNEKLF

J: TRBJ2-7
V: TRBV14
CDR3: ASSQDRTSGRARYEQY

J: TRBJ2-3
V: TRBV6-5
CDR3: ASSYWQGTDTQY

J: TRBJ2-1
V: TRBV6-1
CDR3: ATPRTSGYNEQF

J: TRBJ2-3
V: TRBV5-1
CDR3: ASSLAGGIGTDTQY

J: TRBJ1-1
V: TRBV19
CDR3: ARRVGWRSF

J: TRBJ1-1
V: TRBV19
CDR3: ASRAFDTEAF

J: TRBJ2-2
V: TRBV5-1
CDR3: ASSLGASGTGELF

J: TRBJ1-3
V: TRBV20-1
CDR3: SARTGNTIY

J: TRBJ1-3
V: TRBV9
CDR3: ASSPRVRNTIY

J: TRBJ2-5
V: TRBV7-9
CDR3: ASFAPGLAGGPETQY

J: TRBJ2-3
V: TRBV4-1
CDR3: ASSQDQRGATDTQY

J: TRBJ2-7
V: TRBV5-1
CDR3: ASSLTTGSHVQY

J: TRBJ1-2
V: TRBV18
CDR3: ASSPGQNYGYT

J: TRBJ2-2
V: TRBV7-9
CDR3: ASSPRLAGAPTGELF

J: TRBJ2-1
V: TRBV11-3
CDR3: ASSREGYNEQF

J: TRBJ1-2
V: TRBV5-1
CDR3: ASSLTQVNYGYT

J: TRBJ1-2
V: TRBV6-6
CDR3: ASSYNGQGAPYGYT

J: TRBJ2-2
V: TRBV12-5
CDR3: ASGLTGSGELF

J: TRBJ1-4
V: TRBV29-1
CDR3: SASWVGEKLF

J: TRBJ2-7
V: TRBV29-1
CDR3: SVDRGYEQY

J: TRBJ2-7
V: TRBV5-1
CDR3: ASSLAGLDYEQY

J: TRBJ2-3
V: TRBV6-1
CDR3: ASSGGQVSTDTQY

J: TRBJ2-3
V: TRBV7-2
CDR3: ASSWRAATDTQY

J: TRBJ2-4
V: TRBV27
CDR3: ASSFLLGSIQY

J: TRBJ2-1
V: TRBV5-1
CDR3: ASSGTSGRAGSNEQF

J: TRBJ2-2
V: TRBV7-9
CDR3: ASSPTGGETGELF

J: TRBJ2-1
V: TRBV15
CDR3: ATSSALNRDEQF

J: TRBJ1-2
V: TRBV10-3
CDR3: AISHSNSYGYT

J: TRBJ1-3
V: TRBV30
CDR3: ASSLGQPKL

J: TRBJ2-3
V: TRBV7-2
CDR3: ASSFRSYTQY

J: TRBJ2-1
V: TRBV2
CDR3: ASRGGYYNEQF

J: TRBJ2-6
V: TRBV20-1
CDR3: SATGGGPLT

J: TRBJ2-7
V: TRBV5-1
CDR3: ASTISSQNYEQY

J: TRBJ2-3
V: TRBV10-2
CDR3: ASSQGTSGTDTQY

J: TRBJ2-7
V: TRBV5-1
CDR3: ASSPGGSFYEQY

J: TRBJ2-1
V: TRBV10-1
CDR3: ASSGEQF

J: TRBJ2-2
V: TRBV6-6
CDR3: ASSYSGQGSAGELF

J: TRBJ1-3
V: TRBV4-2
CDR3: ASSPRGGEAGNTIY

J: TRBJ1-1
V: TRBV6-1
CDR3: ASKEETEAF

J: TRBJ2-1
V: TRBV5-4
CDR3: ASSSRTSGRDEQF

J: TRBJ1-1
V: TRBV9
CDR3: ASSVGEGEAF

J: TRBJ1-1
V: TRBV19
CDR3: ASSSSGPNTEAF

J: TRBJ2-7
V: TRBV4-2
CDR3: ASSQGGLRQGLKNEQY

J: TRBJ2-2
V: TRBV7-8
CDR3: ASSLPGQGTGELF

J: TRBJ2-1
V: TRBV7-9
CDR3: ASSFTGGPGDNEQF

J: TRBJ2-7
V: TRBV30
CDR3: AWSVGLAGGPYEQY

J: TRBJ1-3
V: TRBV7-6
CDR3: ASSLTATGNTIY

J: TRBJ1-5
V: TRBV29-1
CDR3: SVKDRVGQPQH